This is a list of T cell receptor beta chains from one sample in a study of vaccination and CD4 T cells after COVID-19. Their target antigens are unknown. TCRdb used MiXCR to reprocess the PCR reads, holding one entry per CDR3 protein. Here the sample spans more than 20,000 distinct CDR3 sequences, about 40% being singletons. This specimen was CD4+ T cells from blood, cultured in vitro, taken about 7 months after SARS-CoV-2 vaccination. Receptors were obtained from a human donor who had recovered from COVID-19. Both conserved end residues are part of each CDR3. Fields, in order: V gene, J gene, CDR3 protein.

>TRBV6-1|TRBJ1-6
CASSSTGGKFNSPLHF
>TRBV12-2|TRBJ1-1
CASRLAIRSQHAEAFF
>TRBV29-1|TRBJ2-5
CSVIQGAQETQYF
>TRBV28|TRBJ2-5
CASSFSQETQYF
>TRBV7-9|TRBJ1-2
CASSLDGGGSYGYTF
>TRBV7-2|TRBJ2-7
CASSLGAEYEQYF
>TRBV6-5|TRBJ2-1
CASSYRSLNEQFF
>TRBV20-1|TRBJ2-7
CSARKPGGGGGLYF
>TRBV7-2|TRBJ2-7
CASSLGGSVNEQYF
>TRBV6-1|TRBJ2-3
CASRELATDTQYF
>TRBV4-2|TRBJ2-1
CASSQEAGVGYNEQFF
>TRBV20-1|TRBJ1-6
CSARDLRQGMASPLHF
>TRBV6-5|TRBJ1-2
CASSYSYRGGDGYTF
>TRBV5-4|TRBJ1-1
CASSPRSGLAEAFF
>TRBV7-2|TRBJ1-1
CASSLDRVGAEAFF
>TRBV27|TRBJ1-5
CASSLVGQGEEPQHF
>TRBV7-9|TRBJ2-1
CASSLAGGRNEQFF
>TRBV6-1|TRBJ2-7
CASSGILRDRARRQYF
>TRBV7-9|TRBJ2-5
CASSLGAAGNQYF
>TRBV19|TRBJ2-1
CASSGTYNEQFF
>TRBV20-1|TRBJ1-1
CSASAGPSNTEAFF
>TRBV7-9|TRBJ2-7
CASSLAAGKGEQYF
>TRBV27|TRBJ2-3
CASSPTHGTSGRDTQYF
>TRBV20-1|TRBJ2-1
CSAPRTSGRLSSYNEQFF
>TRBV30|TRBJ2-7
CAWSANQPYEQYF
>TRBV29-1|TRBJ2-2
CSGSATGELFF
>TRBV10-2|TRBJ1-2
CASSRTTGKYGYTF
>TRBV24-1|TRBJ2-1
CATSDLPGLAGLNEQFF
>TRBV7-9|TRBJ2-7
CASSLGSMNEQYF
>TRBV12-3/TRBV12-4|TRBJ2-7
CASSLGTSYEQYF
>TRBV6-1|TRBJ2-1
CASTPGGDNEQFF
>TRBV7-3|TRBJ2-1
CASSLDRNNEQFF
>TRBV28|TRBJ2-5
CASSFIRRAEVIGETQYF
>TRBV20-1|TRBJ2-3
CSATSRVLAGRTDTQYF
>TRBV6-1|TRBJ2-7
CASSGGGANWEQYF
>TRBV7-3|TRBJ1-1
CASKLQGNTEAFF
>TRBV18|TRBJ1-1
CASSPGRQANTEAFF
>TRBV7-8|TRBJ2-7
CASSSRAFYEQYF
>TRBV4-3|TRBJ2-5
CASSPNGQGTQETQYF
>TRBV28|TRBJ1-2
CASSFLTGGVGYTF
>TRBV19|TRBJ2-1
CASSRDYNEQFF
>TRBV5-4|TRBJ2-7
CASSLKRRAYEQYF
>TRBV7-9|TRBJ1-2
CASSGTGGAGYTF
>TRBV7-9|TRBJ1-2
CASSGSGRDYGYTF
>TRBV7-8|TRBJ2-3
CASSLRAPGSTDTQYF
>TRBV20-1|TRBJ2-7
CSAFVRFSYEQYF
>TRBV20-1|TRBJ2-3
CSAKSTGRDTQYF
>TRBV10-3|TRBJ2-1
CAIGGTSDDEQFF
>TRBV7-9|TRBJ1-1
CPTPRGNTEAFF
>TRBV6-1|TRBJ2-4
CASTPSWGEVDIQYF
>TRBV24-1|TRBJ2-3
CARQHGRRGTDTQYF
>TRBV20-1|TRBJ2-7
CSAILAGAYEQYF
>TRBV20-1|TRBJ1-5
CSTRPKSRLGQHF
>TRBV25-1|TRBJ1-1
CASSEPGSDTEAFF